The 14 T cell receptor beta chains below were found in one sample sequenced in a study of identical twins. MiXCR was run by TCRdb on the 5' RACE reads, yielding one entry per CDR3 protein. The sample comprises about 530,000 distinct CDR3 sequences, about 22% of which are singletons, and 0.48% rests with the top ten. The same sample was also used in a study of yellow fever vaccine responses in identical twins.

The sample was CD4+ T cells sorted from blood. The source is a woman between 18 and 29 years old in good health.

This clonotype has only a few counts. The chain combines TRBV7-2 with TRBJ2-1; D uncertain. CDR3 length: 16 residues. The V gene's germline CDR1 is SGHTA and CDR2 FQGNSA. Trimming cost V 1 base and J 0 bases, with 10 bases left between them. As DNA, the CDR3 is TGTGCCAGCAGCTTAGTTGGGCGGACCTCCTACAATGAGCAGTTCTTC. This translates into CASSLVGRTSYNEQFF. The full variable domain, completed using reference TRBV7-2 and TRBJ2-1, is GAGVSQSPSNKVTEKGKDVELRCDPISGHTALYWYRQSLGQGLEFLIYFQGNSAPDKSGLPSDRFSAERTGGSVSTLTIQRTQQEDSAVYLCASSLVGRTSYNEQFFGPGTRLTVL.

This chain uses TRBV19 with TRBJ2-1; 13 nucleotides match TRBD2. Germline V gene sequence: CDR1 LNHDA, CDR2 SQIVND (reference sequence). Trimming took 3 bases from V and 3 from J; bases not matched to a gene: 2. The CDR3 spans 16 residues. CDR3 sequence reads: CASSMGTSGIYNEQFF. The CDR3 DNA sequence: TGTGCCAGTAGTATGGGGACTAGCGGGATCTACAATGAGCAGTTCTTC.

The chain combines TRBV6-6 with TRBJ2-1; D gene uncertain. This CDR3 has 12 residues. Germline values: CDR1 MNHNY, CDR2 SVGAGI (reference sequence). Deletions cut 3 bases from V and 8 bases from J, with 8 bases between. Here the CDR3 reads CASSYRIYEQFF. In DNA, the CDR3 is TGTGCCAGCAGTTATAGGATCTATGAGCAGTTCTTC.

The chain recombines TRBV12-3 or TRBV12-4 with TRBJ2-2; D is ambiguous. This CDR3 comprises 14 residues. Between the trimmed V and J ends, which lost 1 base and 7 bases, there was a span of 10 bases. CDR3 in amino acids: CASSLGTDLGELFF. CDR3 sequence (DNA): TGTGCCAGCAGTTTAGGGACGGACCTCGGGGAGCTGTTTTTT.

This clonotype was seen a few times. The chain is built from TRBV29-1 and TRBJ1-1; 7 bases are a match to TRBD1. Germline CDR1 SQVTM, CDR2 ANQGSEA. The CDR3 consists of 13 residues. V shed 6 bases and J 4 bases; nucleotides not matched to a gene: 8. The DNA of the CDR3 is TGCAGCGTACACAGGGGCCGGAGCACTGAAGCTTTCTTT. It translates to CSVHRGRSTEAFF. Complete variable domain (other parts from reference TRBV29-1 and TRBJ1-1): SAVISQKPSRDICQRGTSLTIQCQVDSQVTMMFWYRQQPGQSLTLIATANQGSEATYESGFVIDKFPISRPNLTFSTLTVSNMSPEDSSIYLCSVHRGRSTEAFFGQGTRLTVV.

The chain is built from TRBV9 and TRBJ2-3, with D possibly TRBD1 on 6 matching bases. The germline V gene has CDR1 SGDLS and CDR2 YYNGEE. The CDR3 is 15 amino acids. V lost 0 bases, J lost 3 bases, and 11 bases lay in between. In nucleotides, the CDR3 is TGTGCCAGCAGCGTAGGTGGACAGAAGACAGATACGCAGTATTTT. This translates into CASSVGGQKTDTQYF.

This clonotype was detected a few times. This chain joins TRBV7-6 and TRBJ2-2, with no clear D. Trimming cost V 7 bases and J 2 bases, with 11 bases left between them. Germline V CDR1 and CDR2: SGHVS, FNYEAQ. This CDR3 has 14 amino acids. CDR3 region: CASTKGTNTGELFF. The CDR3, as DNA: TGTGCCAGCACCAAAGGCACCAACACCGGGGAGCTGTTTTTT.

This clonotype was seen a handful of times. The rearrangement uses TRBV10-3 and TRBJ1-5; no firm D call. The germline V and J ends were trimmed by 3 bases and 11 bases, with 17 bases remaining between them. CDR3 length equals 14 residues. Germline CDR1 reads ENHRY; CDR2 reads SYGVKD. CDR3 coding DNA: TGTGCCATCAGTGAACTGGAGGGCGGGGTGTCCCAGCATTTT. Residues: CAISELEGGVSQHF.

There are a few counts of this clonotype. V gene TRBV27 combines with J gene TRBJ2-7; D remains ambiguous. This CDR3 is built from 13 residues. The V and J ends lost 8 bases and 1 base respectively, with 12 bases between them. The germline gives CDR1 MNHEY, CDR2 SMNVEV (reference sequence). The CDR3 DNA is TGTGCCAGCCCAAGAACGGGTTCCTACGAGCAGTACGTC. It translates to CASPRTGSYEQYV.

The rearrangement links TRBV6-5 to TRBJ2-1; D gene uncertain. Trimming removed 0 bases from V and 10 bases from J, with 7 bases in between. Germline CDR1 is MNHEY and CDR2 is SVGAGI. This CDR3 is built from 12 residues. CDR3 DNA: TGTGCCAGCAGTTACTCATTGGGGGAGCAGTTCTTC. Protein sequence: CASSYSLGEQFF.

This clonotype was seen ten or more times. This chain uses TRBV19 with TRBJ2-1; TRBD1 is a possible D gene (5 bases). CDR3 size: 14 residues. V lost 4 bases and J 5 bases, leaving 12 bases between the germline ends. CDR1 and CDR2 from the germline V gene are LNHDA and SQIVND (reference sequence). The CDR3 is CASSKSGINNEQFF. The CDR3 DNA follows: TGTGCCAGTAGTAAGTCAGGGATCAACAATGAGCAGTTCTTC.

As regards this clonotype: The junction does not match germline at one end; this may be a read error. The V gene is TRBV12-3 or TRBV12-4, the J gene TRBJ2-7; 14 nucleotides line up with TRBD2. The CDR3 runs 19 residues. CDR3 nucleotides: TGTGCCTGCAGTTCAACAGCTGGGGGACGACTAGCGGGAGGGAACGAGCAGTACTTC. Encoded protein: CACSSTAGGRLAGGNEQYF.

This clonotype was detected only a few times. This sequence joins TRBV6-5 and TRBJ1-4, with 7 bases that match TRBD1. Trimming took 8 bases from V and 16 from J; bases not matched to a gene: 7. This CDR3 has 10 residues. Germline CDR1 MNHEY, CDR2 SVGAGI. In DNA, the CDR3 is TGTGCCAGCCCCCGACAGGGAAGGTTTTTT. Translation gives CASPRQGRFF.

This chain joins TRBV19 and TRBJ1-5; tentatively, D is TRBD1 (6 bases). CDR1 is LNHDA, CDR2 SQIVND, per germline (reference sequence). Trimming took 1 base from V and 8 from J, leaving 15 bases between them. This CDR3 is built from 15 residues. The CDR3 here is CASSIVDSRKKPQHF. CDR3 in DNA: TGTGCCAGTAGTATAGTGGACAGCCGGAAAAAGCCCCAGCATTTT. Looking up the rest from reference TRBV19 and TRBJ1-5 gives the full variable domain: DGGITQSPKYLFRKEGQNVTLSCEQNLNHDAMYWYRQDPGQGLRLIYYSQIVNDFQKGDIAEGYSVSREKKESFPLTVTSAQKNPTAFYLCASSIVDSRKKPQHFGDGTRLSIL.